A single sample is the source of the 28 T cell receptor beta chains below, sequenced in a study of blood T cell repertoires in COVID-19. Libraries were prepared by immunoSEQ multiplex PCR; TCRdb keeps only in-frame clonotypes and omits some of them. The table includes over 200,000 clones, approximately 90% detected once. Source material: peripheral blood. The source is a woman in her thirties or forties who had recovered from COVID-19.

This clone was seen only a few times. The chain combines TRBV6-4 with TRBJ2-3; 10 bases are a match to TRBD1. Trimming at V came to 7 bases and at J to 4 bases, leaving 8 bases not matched to a gene. Germline assignment: CDR1 MRHNA and CDR2 SNTAGT. The length of the CDR3 is 15 residues. The CDR3 DNA is TGTGCCAGCACTCGACAGGGGGCGGAACCAGATACGCAGTATTTT. Translating gives CASTRQGAEPDTQYF.

The CDR3 nucleotides read TGTGCCAGCAGCCCCAACGGCGGGAGCACAGATACGCAGTATTTT. This translates into CASSPNGGSTDTQYF. The chain uses TRBV7-3 and TRBJ2-3; tentative D call: TRBD2 (5 bases). From germline, CDR1 is SGHTA and CDR2 FQGTGA. Deletions cut 5 bases from V and 0 bases from J, with 12 bases between. This CDR3 is built from 15 residues. Looking up the rest from reference TRBV7-3 and TRBJ2-3 gives the full variable domain: GAGVSQTPSNKVTEKGKYVELRCDPISGHTALYWYRQSLGQGPEFLIYFQGTGAADDSGLPNDRFFAVRPEGSVSTLKIQRTERGDSAVYLCASSPNGGSTDTQYFGPGTRLTVL.

The J gene is TRBJ2-2, the V gene TRBV9; TRBD1 might be the D (6 bases). V was clipped by 6 bases and J by 6 bases, with 18 bases between them. From germline, CDR1 is SGDLS and CDR2 YYNGEE. The CDR3 consists of 15 residues. CDR3 in amino acids: CASTQGPEWAGELFF. DNA for the CDR3: TGTGCCAGCACCCAGGGGCCGGAATGGGCCGGGGAGCTGTTTTTT.

The chain employs TRBV27 and TRBJ1-2, with D perhaps matching TRBD1 (6 bases). The germline V and J ends were trimmed by 5 bases and 8 bases, with 18 bases remaining between them. This CDR3 is built from 14 residues. The V gene's germline CDR1 is MNHEY and CDR2 SMNVEV (reference sequence). Here the CDR3 DNA reads TGTGCCAGCAGTCTTGGGGGGGCCCTGGCGGGCTACACCTTC. Translation gives CASSLGGALAGYTF.

Remarks on this clone: The conserved phenylalanine or tryptophan is not found at the CDR3 terminus, so this likely reflects a read error. The DNA is left out, because the CDR3 cannot be placed on it with certainty; the CDR3 is given as TCRdb lists it. The chain is built from TRBV4-1 and TRBJ2-7; the table's D gene call, TRBD1, was not cross checked with the DNA. Germline V gene lookup returns CDR1 MGHRA and CDR2 YSYEKL. The CDR3 sequence runs 10 residues, both termini included. CDR3 sequence reads: CASSQAPGRC.

The V and J genes are TRBV9 and TRBJ2-7, with D perhaps TRBD1 (6 bases). The CDR3 totals 14 residues. The ends were cut back, 4 bases at V and 2 bases at J, with 13 bases in the middle. Germline V gene data show CDR1 as SGDLS and CDR2 as YYNGEE. The CDR3 nucleotides are TGTGCCAGCAGCCCAGGGGCCTCCCCCTACGAGCAGTACTTC. Its translation: CASSPGASPYEQYF.

V usage is TRBV4-3 and J usage is TRBJ2-2, with TRBD2 as a possible D gene (6 bases). This CDR3 contains 14 residues. V lost 3 bases and J 7 bases, leaving 12 bases between the germline ends. CDR1 and CDR2 (germline): LGHNA, YSLEER. The CDR3 coding sequence is TGCGCCAGCAGCCAGACTAGAGTCGGCGGGGAGCTGTTTTTT. It is translated as CASSQTRVGGELFF.

This chain joins TRBV2 and TRBJ1-4; 9 nucleotides line up with TRBD1. Germline V lookup: CDR1 SNHLY, CDR2 FYNNEI. With V trimmed by 11 bases and J by 6 bases, 10 bases remained unmatched. There are 14 residues in the CDR3. DNA of the CDR3: TGTGCCGTCCACCCCGGGACAGGGTATGAAAAACTGTTTTTT. It is translated as CAVHPGTGYEKLFF.

The chain has TRBV19 and TRBJ2-2, with TRBD2 identical over 7 bases. CDR1 is LNHDA, CDR2 SQIVND, per germline (reference sequence). There are 12 residues in the CDR3. CDR3 loop: CASGVNTGELFF. The CDR3 region has the DNA TGTGCGAGCGGGGTAAACACCGGGGAGCTGTTTTTT.

The rearrangement joins TRBV3-1 (or the pseudogene TRBV3-2) to TRBJ2-7, with 12 positions matching TRBD2. Germline V lookup: CDR1 LGHDT, CDR2 YNNKEL (reference sequence). The CDR3 runs to 13 residues. V shed 10 bases, J shed 6 bases, and the junction held 7 bases outside the gene matches. DNA of the CDR3: TGTGCCACCTCCAGACTAGCGGGAGTCGAGCAGTACTTC. It translates to CATSRLAGVEQYF.

CDR3 bases: TGTGCCACCAGTGAACCAAGACAGGGGGCATCAGATACGCAGTATTTT. It is translated as CATSEPRQGASDTQYF. This chain joins TRBV24-1 and TRBJ2-3; 10 bases match TRBD1. With 4 bases clipped from V and 4 bases from J, the junction kept 7 bases outside the gene matches. CDR3 length equals 16 residues. The germline CDR1 and CDR2 sequences are KGHDR and SFDVKD.

The CDR3 DNA follows: TGCGCCAGCAGTGGGACAGGGGTCCCCTCCTACGAGCAGTACGTC. Translated: CASSGTGVPSYEQYV. This chain connects TRBV10-1 to TRBJ2-7; 9 nucleotides agree with TRBD1. The V gene's germline CDR1 is WNHNN and CDR2 SYGVQD (reference sequence). Trimming cost V 4 bases and J 0 bases; bases outside gene matches: 4. The CDR3 is 15 amino acids.

The rearrangement links TRBV6-5 to TRBJ1-2, with D possibly being TRBD1 (5 bases). Germline lookup yields CDR1 MNHEY and CDR2 SVGAGI. This CDR3 region has 14 residues. Trimming shortened V by 4 bases and J by 2 bases, and 11 bases separated the two germline ends. CDR3 loop: CASSSTDTNYGYTF. The CDR3 DNA follows: TGTGCCAGCAGTTCCACGGACACAAACTATGGCTACACCTTC.

This sequence joins TRBV6-5 and TRBJ1-3, with D tentatively TRBD1 (6 bases). The CDR3 has 16 residues. Germline lookup yields CDR1 MNHEY and CDR2 SVGAGI. The V and J ends lost 0 bases and 0 bases respectively, with 9 bases between them. CDR3 sequence reads: CASSYSGADSGNTIYF. CDR3 in DNA: TGTGCCAGCAGTTACTCGGGGGCCGACTCTGGAAACACCATATATTTT.

The CDR3 region is CASSEMAGLMYNEQFF. CDR3 bases: TGTGCCAGCAGTGAGATGGCGGGACTCATGTACAATGAGCAGTTCTTC. The rearrangement uses TRBV6-1 and TRBJ2-1, with TRBD2 as a possible D gene (6 bases). V lost 3 bases and J 4 bases, leaving 16 bases between the germline ends. This CDR3 region has 16 residues. Germline V CDR1 and CDR2: MNHNS, SASEGT.

V and J are TRBV7-2 and TRBJ1-5; no firm D call. The CDR3 length is 15 residues. Trimming removed 1 base at V and 1 base at J, with 8 bases between. The germline V gene encodes CDR1 SGHTA and CDR2 FQGNSA. The CDR3 DNA reads as TGTGCCAGCAGCTTAGACAGAAACAGCAATCAGCCCCAGCATTTT. Its protein is CASSLDRNSNQPQHF.

A remark on this clone: One end of the junction varies from germline; a read error may be responsible. This chain joins TRBV7-7 and TRBJ2-1; a weak D match, TRBD2 (6 bases). Germline V gives CDR1 SSHAT, CDR2 FNYEAQ (reference sequence). The CDR3 is 15 residues long. The CDR3 region is CASSPTRGPYNEQFF. The CDR3 bases are TGTGCTAGCAGCCCAACGCGGGGACCATACAATGAGCAGTTCTTC.

This chain connects TRBV7-6 to TRBJ2-5, with a weak D call TRBD1 (5 bases). Trimming shortened V by 4 bases and J by 4 bases, and 16 bases separated the two germline ends. The V gene's germline CDR1 is SGHVS and CDR2 FNYEAQ. The CDR3 is 15 amino acids. The CDR3 bases are TGTGCCAGCAGCTCCGGCCCCAGGGCTCGAGAGACCCAGTACTTC. Encoded protein: CASSSGPRARETQYF. Full variable domain (rest looked up from reference TRBV7-6 and TRBJ2-5): GAGVSQSPRYKVTKRGQDVALRCDPISGHVSLYWYRQALGQGPEFLTYFNYEAQQDKSGLPNDRFSAERPEGSISTLTIQRTEQRDSAMYRCASSSGPRARETQYFGPGTRLLVL.

This chain joins TRBV5-1 and TRBJ2-1, with 9 bases aligning to TRBD1. Germline CDR1 reads SGHRS; CDR2 reads YFSETQ. The CDR3 extends over 16 amino acids. V shed 4 bases, J shed 7 bases, and the junction held 12 bases outside the gene matches. The CDR3 spells CASSQSQGASWNEQFF. CDR3 DNA sequence: TGCGCCAGCAGCCAATCACAGGGGGCGTCTTGGAATGAGCAGTTCTTC.

The chain uses TRBV4-3 and TRBJ2-1, with 9 bases fitting TRBD2. The CDR3 sequence is 16 residues long. Germline V gene data show CDR1 as LGHNA and CDR2 as YSLEER. J gave up 5 bases and V 0 bases, and 5 bases lay outside the gene matches. Here the CDR3 reads CASSQDLPSGNNEQFF. Written as DNA, the CDR3 is TGCGCCAGCAGCCAAGATCTGCCTAGCGGGAACAATGAGCAGTTCTTC.

The chain employs TRBV18 and TRBJ2-3; 7 nucleotides match TRBD2. Unmatched junction bases numbered 8, after V lost 2 bases and J lost 3 bases. CDR1 and CDR2 from the germline V gene are KGHSH and LQKENI. The CDR3 runs 16 residues. The CDR3: CASSPGRERGTDTQYF. As DNA, the CDR3 is TGTGCCAGCTCACCAGGGCGGGAGAGGGGTACAGATACGCAGTATTTT.

The CDR3 bases are TGTGCCAGCATCGGCAGGGGGATGGACTATGGCTACACCTTC. Translating it yields CASIGRGMDYGYTF. The chain employs TRBV25-1 and TRBJ1-2; 7 bases agree with TRBD1. The CDR3 consists of 14 residues. The ends lost 7 bases at V and 3 bases at J; junction bases unmatched: 8. CDR1 and CDR2 from the germline V gene are MGHDK and SYGVNS.

The chain is built from TRBV4-1 and TRBJ1-3; D is perhaps TRBD1 (6 bases). Germline assignment: CDR1 MGHRA and CDR2 YSYEKL. The CDR3 runs 15 residues. The V end was cut by 4 bases, the J end by 4 bases, with 14 bases between. CDR3 sequence reads: CASSRADREGNTIYF. The CDR3 nucleotides are TGCGCCAGCAGCCGGGCGGACAGAGAAGGAAACACCATATATTTT.

V and J are TRBV27 and TRBJ1-2; maybe TRBD1 (6 bases). This CDR3 has 14 amino acids. The germline V and J ends were trimmed by 5 bases and 4 bases, with 14 bases remaining between them. Germline CDR1 reads MNHEY; CDR2 reads SMNVEV (reference sequence). The chain's CDR3 is CASSPGQPSYGYTF. Written as DNA, the CDR3 is TGTGCCAGCAGTCCCGGACAGCCTTCCTATGGCTACACCTTC.

The rearrangement uses TRBV30 and TRBJ2-5; weak D call: TRBD2 (5 bases). The germline gives CDR1 GTSNPN, CDR2 SVGIG (reference sequence). V lost 2 bases and J lost 5, with 12 bases in between. The CDR3 loop spans 13 amino acids. CDR3 amino acids: CAWSRRGRETQYF. CDR3 coding DNA: TGTGCCTGGAGTCGGAGAGGGCGGGAGACCCAGTACTTC.

J is TRBJ2-3 and V is TRBV7-8; TRBD2 is a possible D gene (6 bases). This CDR3 is built from 12 residues. Trimming took 5 bases from V and 8 from J, leaving 11 bases between them. Germline lookup yields CDR1 SGHVS and CDR2 FQNEAQ. The CDR3 DNA reads as TGTGCCAGCAGCACCCGGGACTCTACGCAGTATTTT. This codes for CASSTRDSTQYF.

This clone has a single count. The chain uses TRBV6-1 and TRBJ1-2; D may be TRBD1 (6 bases). The germline CDR1 and CDR2 sequences are MNHNS and SASEGT. V was clipped by 2 bases and J by 7 bases, with 17 bases between them. The CDR3 totals 15 residues. CDR3 sequence (DNA): TGTGCCAGCAGTGAATCCACTCTGGGGGCGGGTGGCTACACCTTC. Its translation: CASSESTLGAGGYTF.

The chain is built from TRBV6-1 and TRBJ2-1; TRBD2 matches at 8 bases. Trimming cost V 1 base and J 3 bases; bases outside gene matches: 8. The CDR3 spans 17 residues. Germline CDR1 is MNHNS and CDR2 is SASEGT. CDR3 DNA sequence: TGTGCCAGCAGTGAAGGGGGAAGCGGGAGTTTCTACAATGAGCAGTTCTTC. It encodes CASSEGGSGSFYNEQFF.